This T cell receptor (beta chain) was sequenced during a study of shared clonotypes between healthy human individuals. Notes on the study in general: What naive subsets generally showed was a larger estimated richness than memory subsets showed. What limited the represented genetic and exposure-history diversity was the small number of donors.

Per the study methods: Quality scores were absent from the junction-only immunoSEQ sequences, so filtering differed. Clones were read by immunoSEQ multiplex PCR, and TCRdb kept only the in-frame ones, dropping some. That table gives V, J and clone size, and the DNA gave D and trimming. The sample holds approximately 2.1 million clones, roughly 93% seen once. Worth noting for this clone: What it binds is unknown.

The trim removed 3 bases at V and 5 bases at J, leaving 14 bases unmatched. Germline CDR1 and CDR2: SGHRS and YFSETQ. CDR3 length: 17 residues. This clonotype originated in a man aged 18 to 30 in good health. Some clones in this sample may be carry-over from other donors' samples. The specimen sequenced was naive CD4+ T cells from PBMCs. Subset here: CD45RA+ positively selected. The chain carries TRBV5-1 and TRBJ2-5; 9 nucleotides agree with TRBD1. CDR3 nucleotides: TGCGCCAGCAGCTCCTCACCCACAGGGGGCTGGAGGGAGACCCAGTACTTC. This codes for CASSSSPTGGWRETQYF.